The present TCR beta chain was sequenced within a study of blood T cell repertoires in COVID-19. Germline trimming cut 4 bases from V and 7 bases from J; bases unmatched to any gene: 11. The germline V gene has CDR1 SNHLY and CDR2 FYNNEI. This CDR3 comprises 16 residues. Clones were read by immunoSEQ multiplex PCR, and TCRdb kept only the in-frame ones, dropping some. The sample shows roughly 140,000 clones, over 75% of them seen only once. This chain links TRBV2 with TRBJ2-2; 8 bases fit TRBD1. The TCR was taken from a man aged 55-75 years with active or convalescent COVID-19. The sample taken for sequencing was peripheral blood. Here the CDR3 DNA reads TGTGCCAGCAGTGTGCCACTGACAGGGGATTACGGGGAGCTGTTTTTT. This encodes CASSVPLTGDYGELFF. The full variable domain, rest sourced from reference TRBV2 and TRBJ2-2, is EPEVTQTPSHQVTQMGQEVILRCVPISNHLYFYWYRQILGQKVEFLVSFYNNEISEKSEIFDDQFSVERPDGSNFTLKIRSTKLEDSAMYFCASSVPLTGDYGELFFGEGSRLTVL.